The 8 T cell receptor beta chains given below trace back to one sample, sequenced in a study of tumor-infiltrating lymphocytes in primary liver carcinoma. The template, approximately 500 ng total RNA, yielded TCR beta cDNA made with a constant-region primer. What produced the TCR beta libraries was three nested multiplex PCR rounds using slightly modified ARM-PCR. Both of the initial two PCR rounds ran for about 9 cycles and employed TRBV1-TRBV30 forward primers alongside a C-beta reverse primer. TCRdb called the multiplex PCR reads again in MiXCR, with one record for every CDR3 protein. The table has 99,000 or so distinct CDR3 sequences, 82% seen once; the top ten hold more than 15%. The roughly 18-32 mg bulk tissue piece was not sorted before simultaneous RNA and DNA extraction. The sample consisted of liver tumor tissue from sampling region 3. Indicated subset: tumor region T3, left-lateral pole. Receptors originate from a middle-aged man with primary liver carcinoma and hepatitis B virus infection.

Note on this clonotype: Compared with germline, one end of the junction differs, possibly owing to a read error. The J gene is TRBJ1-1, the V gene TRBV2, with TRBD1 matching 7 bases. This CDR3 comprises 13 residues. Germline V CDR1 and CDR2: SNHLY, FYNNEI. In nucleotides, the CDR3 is TGTGCCAGCAGTTTTGGAGGGGGCACTGGAGCTTTCTTT. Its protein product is CASSFGGGTGAFF.

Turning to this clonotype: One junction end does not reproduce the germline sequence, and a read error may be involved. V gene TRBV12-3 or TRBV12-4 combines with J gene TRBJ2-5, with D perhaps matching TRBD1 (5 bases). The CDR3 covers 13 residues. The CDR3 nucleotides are TGTGCCACCAGTTTGGTGCAGGGCGAGACCCATTACTTC. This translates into CATSLVQGETHYF.

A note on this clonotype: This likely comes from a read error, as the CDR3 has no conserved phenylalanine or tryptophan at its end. This CDR3 reads CASSWDPASGNTIYL. The CDR3 DNA is TGTGCCAGCAGTTGGGATCCGGCGTCTGGAAACACCATATATCTT. The chain has TRBV6-6 and TRBJ1-3, with D uncertain. V gave up 4 bases and J gave up 1 base, with 11 bases separating them. In germline, CDR1 is MNHNY, CDR2 SVGAGI (reference sequence). This CDR3 is built from 15 residues.

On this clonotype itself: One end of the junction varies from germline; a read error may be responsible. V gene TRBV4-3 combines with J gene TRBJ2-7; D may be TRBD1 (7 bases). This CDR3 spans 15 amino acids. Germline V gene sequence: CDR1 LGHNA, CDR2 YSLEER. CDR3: CASSHSGRGGYEHYF. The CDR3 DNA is TGCGCCAGCAGCCACTCCGGGAGAGGGGGCTACGAGCATTACTTC.

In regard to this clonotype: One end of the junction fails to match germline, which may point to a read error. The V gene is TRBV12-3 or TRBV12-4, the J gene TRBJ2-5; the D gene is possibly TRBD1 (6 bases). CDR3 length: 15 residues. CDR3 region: CANSLAQGIKETQYF. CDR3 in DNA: TGTGCCAACAGTTTGGCACAGGGAATAAAAGAGACCCAATACTTC.

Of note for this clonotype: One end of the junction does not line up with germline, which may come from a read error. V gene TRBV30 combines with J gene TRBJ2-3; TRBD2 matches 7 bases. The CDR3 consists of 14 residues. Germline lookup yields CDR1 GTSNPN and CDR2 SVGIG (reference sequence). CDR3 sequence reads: CASDLTGGTDTQLF. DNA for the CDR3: TGTGCCTCCGACCTCACGGGAGGCACAGATACGCAGCTTTTT.

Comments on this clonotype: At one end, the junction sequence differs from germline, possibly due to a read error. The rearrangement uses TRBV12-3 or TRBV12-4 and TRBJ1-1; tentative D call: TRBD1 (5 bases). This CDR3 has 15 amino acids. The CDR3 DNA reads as TGTGCCAGCAGTTTAGGACAGCTGTCGAACACTGAAGTTTTCTTT. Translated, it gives CASSLGQLSNTEVFF.

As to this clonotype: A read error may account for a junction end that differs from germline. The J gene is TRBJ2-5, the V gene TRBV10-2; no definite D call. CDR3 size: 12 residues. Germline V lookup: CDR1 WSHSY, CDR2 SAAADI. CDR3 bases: TGCGCCAGTAAGACCAGTACTCAGACCCTGTACTTC. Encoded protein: CASKTSTQTLYF.